This TCR beta chain was found in a study of cytomegalovirus exposure and HLA in healthy donors. Study conclusions and caveats: Further analysis was carried out later, and it showed several of the most significant clusters appearing linked to common viral pathogens. In a later analysis, HLA-associated TCR beta chains were more clonally expanded than equally common others. Cytomegalovirus-associated TCR beta chains were listed, numbering under 200. DRB1 had the most TCR associations and HLA-C the fewest, a later analysis found, with rates varying by HLA locus.

The sample holds a few counts of this clone. What it binds is unknown. Germline V lookup: CDR1 MNHNS, CDR2 SASEGT. V was clipped by 7 bases and J by 5 bases, with 12 bases between them. The CDR3 contains 14 residues. PCR involved 60 Vbeta and 13 Jbeta primers. TCRdb's table, derived via immunoSEQ multiplex PCR, lists solely in-frame clones and lacks some. The repertoire holds fewer than 110,000 clones, with around 76% as singletons. This receptor was obtained from a man aged 30 to 39 in good health and CMV-seropositive. The specimen was PBMCs. This sequence joins TRBV6-1 and TRBJ1-6; D call uncertain. The CDR3 loop reads CASTWSEDNSPLHF. CDR3 in DNA: TGTGCCAGCACTTGGTCAGAAGATAATTCACCCCTCCACTTT.